A selection of T cell receptor beta chains follows, all from one sample in a study of blood T cell repertoires in COVID-19. Here immunoSEQ multiplex PCR was the method, and the copy in TCRdb shows in-frame clones only, minus some. The data hold 130,000 or so clones, with about four fifths observed a single time. Specimen: peripheral blood. The source is a human donor in a cohort sampled during active COVID-19. Both conserved end residues are part of each CDR3. A D gene is named only where the DNA matches it firmly. Rows give clone size only sometimes, using once, few, many, or a class for an expanded clone.

J	length	V	D	size	DNA	CDR3
TRBJ1-1	18	TRBV7-3	TRBD1	-	TGTGCCAGCAGCTCCTCAACTAGACAGGGGAGAGTGAACACTGAAGCTTTCTTT	CASSSSTRQGRVNTEAFF
TRBJ2-7	13	TRBV29-1	TRBD1	few	TGCAGCGTTGTCCGGGACAGAGCCTACGAGCAGTACTTC	CSVVRDRAYEQYF
TRBJ1-2	15	TRBV4-1	-	few	TGCGCCAGCAGCCAAGATCACCCCTTGGCATATGGCTACACCTTC	CASSQDHPLAYGYTF
TRBJ1-5	18	TRBV7-2	TRBD1	-	TGTGCCAGCAGCTACTCCAGCCGGGACAGCCCACTAAATCAGCCCCAGCATTTT	CASSYSSRDSPLNQPQHF
TRBJ2-1	15	TRBV11-3	TRBD2	few	TGTGCCAGCAGCTTGGGTGGCGGGAGGGCGGATGAGCAGTTCTTC	CASSLGGGRADEQFF
TRBJ1-2	14	TRBV19	-	-	TGTGCCAGTAGTATAGAGGCGGTAGACTATGGCTACACCTTC	CASSIEAVDYGYTF
TRBJ1-4	14	TRBV7-2	TRBD1	-	TGTGCCAGCAGGAGCAGGGGGCCCTATGAAAAACTGTTTTTT	CASRSRGPYEKLFF
TRBJ1-5	14	TRBV28	-	few	TGTGCCAGCAGTTTGACACGCCGTCAGCAGCCCCAGCATTTT	CASSLTRRQQPQHF
TRBJ2-2	14	TRBV19	-	few	TGTGCCAGTAGTACCTCCACAGGTCCCGGGGAGCTGTTTTTT	CASSTSTGPGELFF
TRBJ2-5	16	TRBV29-1	TRBD2	-	TGCAGCGTTTCTGGCGGGAGGTCTCCGGAACAAGAGACCCAGTACTTC	CSVSGGRSPEQETQYF
TRBJ1-5	14	TRBV18	-	-	TGTGCCAGCTCATCTACGGGGATCGGTCAGCCCCAGCATTTT	CASSSTGIGQPQHF
TRBJ2-5	16	TRBV11-2	TRBD2	-	TGTGCCAGCGGCGCCGGGGTGCGGGAGGGAGGAGAGACCCAGTACTTC	CASGAGVREGGETQYF
TRBJ1-5	13	TRBV6-4	-	-	TGTGCCAGCAGCCCAAGTTGGGGCCAGCCCCAGCATTTT	CASSPSWGQPQHF
TRBJ2-7	14	TRBV6-6	TRBD1	-	TGTGCCAGCAGGGGGACAGGGGTAACCTACGAGCAGTACTTC	CASRGTGVTYEQYF
TRBJ1-5	15	TRBV28	-	-	TGTGCCAGCAGTTTCTGGGGGCGACGAAATCAGCCCCAGCATTTT	CASSFWGRRNQPQHF
TRBJ2-2	16	TRBV4-2	TRBD2	few	TGTGCCAGCAGACCGGAGCGGGAGTTGGGCACCGGGGAGCTGTTTTTT	CASRPERELGTGELFF
TRBJ1-1	11	TRBV10-3	-	-	TGTGCCATCAAAGGGGAGGGTGAAGCTTTCTTT	CAIKGEGEAFF
TRBJ2-2	18	TRBV7-3	TRBD2	-	TGTGCCAGCAGCTTAATGGCTAGCGGGAGGGGGAGCACCGGGGAGCTGTTTTTT	CASSLMASGRGSTGELFF
TRBJ1-2	14	TRBV7-9	-	-	TGTGCCAGCAGCCCCCAAGGAGGTAACTATGGCTACACCTTC	CASSPQGGNYGYTF